This T cell receptor beta chain was retrieved from a study of blood T cell repertoires in COVID-19. V lost 5 bases, J lost 8 bases, and 12 bases lay in between. CDR1 LGHNT and CDR2 FRNRAP come from the germline V gene. There are 13 residues in the CDR3. The repertoire was sequenced with immunoSEQ multiplex PCR; TCRdb's copy has only in-frame clones and lacks some. The table records a few hundred thousand clones, approximately 89% of them present only once. The source of this sequence is a man in his forties or fifties in a cohort exposed to, infected with or recovered from COVID-19 (not recorded which). The chain couples TRBV12-5 to TRBJ2-2; D ambiguous. The sample was PBMCs or T cells enriched from blood (not recorded which). This chain's CDR3 is CASGVQIGGELFF. The DNA of the CDR3 is TGTGCTAGTGGTGTCCAGATCGGGGGGGAGCTGTTTTTT. Full variable domain (outside the CDR3, taken from reference TRBV12-5 and TRBJ2-2): DARVTQTPRHKVTEMGQEVTMRCQPILGHNTVFWYRQTMMQGLELLAYFRNRAPLDDSGMPKDRFSAEMPDATLATLKIQPSEPRDSAVYFCASGVQIGGELFFGEGSRLTVL.